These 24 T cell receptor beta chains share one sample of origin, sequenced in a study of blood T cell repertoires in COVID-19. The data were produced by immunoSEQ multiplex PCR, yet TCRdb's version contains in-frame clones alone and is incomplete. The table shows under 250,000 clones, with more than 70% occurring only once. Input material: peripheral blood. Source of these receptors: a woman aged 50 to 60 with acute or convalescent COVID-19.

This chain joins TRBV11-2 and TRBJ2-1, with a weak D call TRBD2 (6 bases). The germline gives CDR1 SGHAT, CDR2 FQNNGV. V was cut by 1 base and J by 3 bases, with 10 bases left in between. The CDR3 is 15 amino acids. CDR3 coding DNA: TGTGCCAGCAGCTTAGTTCCGGGAGTCTACAATGAGCAGTTCTTC. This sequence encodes CASSLVPGVYNEQFF. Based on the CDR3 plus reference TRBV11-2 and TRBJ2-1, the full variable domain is EAGVAQSPRYKIIEKRQSVAFWCNPISGHATLYWYQQILGQGPKLLIQFQNNGVVDDSQLPKDRFSAERLKGVDSTLKIQPAKLEDSAVYLCASSLVPGVYNEQFFGPGTRLTVL.

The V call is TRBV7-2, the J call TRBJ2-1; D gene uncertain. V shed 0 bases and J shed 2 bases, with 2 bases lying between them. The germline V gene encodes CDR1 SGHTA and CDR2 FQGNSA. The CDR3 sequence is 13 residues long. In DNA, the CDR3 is TGTGCCAGCAGCTTAGCCGCCTACAATGAGCAGTTCTTC. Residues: CASSLAAYNEQFF.

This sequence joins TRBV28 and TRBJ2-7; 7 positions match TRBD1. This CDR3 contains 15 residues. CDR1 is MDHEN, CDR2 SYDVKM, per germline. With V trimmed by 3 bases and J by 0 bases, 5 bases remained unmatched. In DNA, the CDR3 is TGTGCCAGCAGTTTTAGGGGGCGGAACTCCTACGAGCAGTACTTC. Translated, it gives CASSFRGRNSYEQYF.

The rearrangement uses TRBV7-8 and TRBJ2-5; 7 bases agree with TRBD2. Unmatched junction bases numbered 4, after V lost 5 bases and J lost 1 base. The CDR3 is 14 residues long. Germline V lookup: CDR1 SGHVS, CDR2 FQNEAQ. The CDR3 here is CASSPTSAQETQYF. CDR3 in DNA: TGTGCCAGCAGCCCAACTAGCGCCCAAGAGACCCAGTACTTC. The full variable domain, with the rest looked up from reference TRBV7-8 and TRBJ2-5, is GAGVSQSPRYKVAKRGQDVALRCDPISGHVSLFWYQQALGQGPEFLTYFQNEAQLDKSGLPSDRFFAERPEGSVSTLKIQRTQQEDSAVYLCASSPTSAQETQYFGPGTRLLVL.

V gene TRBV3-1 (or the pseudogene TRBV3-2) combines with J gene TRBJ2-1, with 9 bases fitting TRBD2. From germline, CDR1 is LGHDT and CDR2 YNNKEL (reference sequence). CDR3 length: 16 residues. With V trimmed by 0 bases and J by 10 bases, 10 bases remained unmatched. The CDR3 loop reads CASSQEGTSLLNEQFF. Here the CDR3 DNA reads TGTGCCAGCAGCCAAGAAGGGACTAGCCTCCTCAACGAGCAGTTCTTC.

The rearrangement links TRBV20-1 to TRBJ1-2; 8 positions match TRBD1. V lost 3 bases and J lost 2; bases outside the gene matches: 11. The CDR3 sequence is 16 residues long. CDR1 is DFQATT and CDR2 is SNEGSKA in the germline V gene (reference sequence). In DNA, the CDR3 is TGCAGTGCTAGTTTGGGAATAGGACAGGGCAACTATGGCTACACCTTC. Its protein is CSASLGIGQGNYGYTF.

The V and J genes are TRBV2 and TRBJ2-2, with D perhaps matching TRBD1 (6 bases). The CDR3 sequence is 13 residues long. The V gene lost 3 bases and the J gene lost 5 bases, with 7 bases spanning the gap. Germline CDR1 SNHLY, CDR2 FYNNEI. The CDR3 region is CASSDRGTGELFF. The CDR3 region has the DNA TGTGCCAGCAGTGATAGGGGGACCGGGGAGCTGTTTTTT.

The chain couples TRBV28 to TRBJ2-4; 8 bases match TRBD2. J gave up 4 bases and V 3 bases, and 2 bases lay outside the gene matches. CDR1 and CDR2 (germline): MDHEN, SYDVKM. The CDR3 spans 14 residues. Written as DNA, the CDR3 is TGTGCCAGCAGTTTCAGCGGGGGTAAAAACATTCAGTACTTC. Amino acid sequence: CASSFSGGKNIQYF. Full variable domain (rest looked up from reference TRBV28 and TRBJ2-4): DVKVTQSSRYLVKRTGEKVFLECVQDMDHENMFWYRQDPGLGLRLIYFSYDVKMKEKGDIPEGYSVSREKKERFSLILESASTNQTSMYLCASSFSGGKNIQYFGAGTRLSVL.

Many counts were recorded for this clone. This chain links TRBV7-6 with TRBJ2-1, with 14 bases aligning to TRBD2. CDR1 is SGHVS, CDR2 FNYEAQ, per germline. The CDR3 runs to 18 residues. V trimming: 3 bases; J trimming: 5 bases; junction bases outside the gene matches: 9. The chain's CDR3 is CASSFAGTSGRPNNEQFF. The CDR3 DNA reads TGTGCCAGCAGCTTCGCCGGGACTAGCGGGAGACCCAACAATGAGCAGTTCTTC.

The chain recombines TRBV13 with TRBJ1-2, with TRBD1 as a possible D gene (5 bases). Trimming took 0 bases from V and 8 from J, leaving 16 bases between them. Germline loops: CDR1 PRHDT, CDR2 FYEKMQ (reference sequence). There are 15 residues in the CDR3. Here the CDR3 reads CASSLGGRGEGGYTF. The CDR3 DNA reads TGTGCCAGCAGCTTAGGTGGGAGGGGCGAAGGGGGCTACACCTTC.

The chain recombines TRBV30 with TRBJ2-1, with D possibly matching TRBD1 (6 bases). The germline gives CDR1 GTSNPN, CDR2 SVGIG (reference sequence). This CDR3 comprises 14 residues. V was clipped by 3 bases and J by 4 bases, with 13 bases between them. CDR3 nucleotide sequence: TGTGCCTGGAGAGACCCAGGGGCTTACAATGAGCAGTTCTTC. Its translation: CAWRDPGAYNEQFF.

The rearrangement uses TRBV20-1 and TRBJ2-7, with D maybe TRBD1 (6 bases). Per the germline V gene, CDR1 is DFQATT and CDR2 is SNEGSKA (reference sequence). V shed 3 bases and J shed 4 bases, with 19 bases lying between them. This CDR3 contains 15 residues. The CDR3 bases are TGCAGTGCTAGTTTCCCAGGGCAAGGGGGATACGAGCAGTACTTC. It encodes CSASFPGQGGYEQYF.

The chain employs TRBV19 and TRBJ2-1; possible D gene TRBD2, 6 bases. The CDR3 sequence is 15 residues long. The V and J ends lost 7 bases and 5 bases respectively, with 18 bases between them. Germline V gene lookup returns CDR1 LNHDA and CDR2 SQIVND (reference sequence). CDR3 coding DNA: TGTGCCAGTATTGGGGGGTTTTCTCCGAACAATGAGCAGTTCTTC. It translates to CASIGGFSPNNEQFF.

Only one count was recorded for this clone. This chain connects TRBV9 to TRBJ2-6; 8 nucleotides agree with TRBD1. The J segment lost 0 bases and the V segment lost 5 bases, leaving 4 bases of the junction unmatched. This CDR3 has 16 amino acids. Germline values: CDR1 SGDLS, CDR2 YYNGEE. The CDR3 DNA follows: TGTGCCAGCAGTAGGCAGGGGGCCTCTGGGGCCAACGTCCTGACTTTC. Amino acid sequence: CASSRQGASGANVLTF.

CDR3 sequence reads: CATSRAGMQPQHF. The CDR3 DNA reads TGTGCCACCAGCAGAGCAGGGATGCAGCCCCAGCATTTT. V and J are TRBV15 and TRBJ1-5, with a tentative D call TRBD1 (5 bases). Trimming took off 1 base at V and 7 bases at J, with 8 bases between the two ends. The germline V gene has CDR1 LNHNV and CDR2 YYDKDF (reference sequence). The CDR3 is 13 residues long.

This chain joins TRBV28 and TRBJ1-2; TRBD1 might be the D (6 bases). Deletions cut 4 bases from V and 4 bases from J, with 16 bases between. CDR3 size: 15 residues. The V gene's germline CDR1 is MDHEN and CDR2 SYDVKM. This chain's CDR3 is CASSSPYRAGYGYTF. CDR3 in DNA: TGTGCCAGCAGTTCTCCTTACAGGGCGGGCTATGGCTACACCTTC.

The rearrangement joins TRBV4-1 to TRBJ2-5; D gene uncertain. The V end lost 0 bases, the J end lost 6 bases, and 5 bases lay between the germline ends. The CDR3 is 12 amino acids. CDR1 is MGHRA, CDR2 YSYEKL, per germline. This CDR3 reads CASSQDLQTQYF. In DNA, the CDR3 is TGCGCCAGCAGCCAAGATCTCCAGACCCAGTACTTC.

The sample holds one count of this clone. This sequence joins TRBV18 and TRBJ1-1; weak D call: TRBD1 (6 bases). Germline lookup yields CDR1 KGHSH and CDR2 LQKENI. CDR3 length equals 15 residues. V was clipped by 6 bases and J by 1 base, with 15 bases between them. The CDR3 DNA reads TGTGCCAGCTCCTCCCTAGGACAGCAGAACACTGAAGCTTTCTTT. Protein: CASSSLGQQNTEAFF. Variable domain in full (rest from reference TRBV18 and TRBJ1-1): NAGVMQNPRHLVRRRGQEARLRCSPMKGHSHVYWYRQLPEEGLKFMVYLQKENIIDESGMPKERFSAEFPKEGPSILRIQQVVRGDSAAYFCASSSLGQQNTEAFFGQGTRLTVV.

CDR3 DNA: TGTGCCAGCAGCTTAGTTGGGGGGACGCAGTATTTT. Translated, it gives CASSLVGGTQYF. The J gene is TRBJ2-3, the V gene TRBV11-1; TRBD2 is a possible D gene (6 bases). V lost 1 base to trimming and J lost 9 bases, with 8 bases between them. CDR1 SGHAT and CDR2 FQDESV come from the germline V gene (reference sequence). This CDR3 is 12 amino acids long.

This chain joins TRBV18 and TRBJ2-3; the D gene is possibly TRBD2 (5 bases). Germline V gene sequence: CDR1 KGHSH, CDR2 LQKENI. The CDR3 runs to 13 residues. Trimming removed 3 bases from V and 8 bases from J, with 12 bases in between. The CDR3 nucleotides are TGTGCCAGCTCACCTCATCCCCGGGGTACGCAGTATTTT. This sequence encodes CASSPHPRGTQYF. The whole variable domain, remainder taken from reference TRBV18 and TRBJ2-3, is NAGVMQNPRHLVRRRGQEARLRCSPMKGHSHVYWYRQLPEEGLKFMVYLQKENIIDESGMPKERFSAEFPKEGPSILRIQQVVRGDSAAYFCASSPHPRGTQYFGPGTRLTVL.

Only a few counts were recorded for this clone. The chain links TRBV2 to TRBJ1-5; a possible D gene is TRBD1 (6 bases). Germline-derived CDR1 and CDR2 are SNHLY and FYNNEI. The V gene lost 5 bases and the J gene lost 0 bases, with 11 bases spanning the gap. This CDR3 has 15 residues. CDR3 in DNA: TGTGCCAGCAGTACCACAGGGACTAGCAATCAGCCCCAGCATTTT. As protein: CASSTTGTSNQPQHF.

CDR3 DNA sequence: TGTGCCAGCAACCCCCCACTGGAAGAGACCCAGTACTTC. It yields the protein CASNPPLEETQYF. The chain has TRBV2 and TRBJ2-5, with D unresolved. Germline CDR1 is SNHLY and CDR2 is FYNNEI. There are 13 residues in the CDR3. V lost 7 bases to trimming and J lost 3 bases, with 12 bases between them.

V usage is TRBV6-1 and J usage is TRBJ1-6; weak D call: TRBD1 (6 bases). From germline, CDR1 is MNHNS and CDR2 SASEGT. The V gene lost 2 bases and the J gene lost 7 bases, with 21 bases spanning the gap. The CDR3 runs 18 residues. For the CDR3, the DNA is TGTGCCAGCAGTGAAATCGGTCGGGGGGGCGGGAGGAATTCACCCCTCCACTTT. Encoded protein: CASSEIGRGGGRNSPLHF.

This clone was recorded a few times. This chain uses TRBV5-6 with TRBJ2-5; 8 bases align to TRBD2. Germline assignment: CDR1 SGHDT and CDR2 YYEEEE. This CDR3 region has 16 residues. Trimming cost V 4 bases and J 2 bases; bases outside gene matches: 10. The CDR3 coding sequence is TGTGCCAGCAGCGGGCTAGGACTAGCTCAACAAGAGACCCAGTACTTC. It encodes CASSGLGLAQQETQYF.